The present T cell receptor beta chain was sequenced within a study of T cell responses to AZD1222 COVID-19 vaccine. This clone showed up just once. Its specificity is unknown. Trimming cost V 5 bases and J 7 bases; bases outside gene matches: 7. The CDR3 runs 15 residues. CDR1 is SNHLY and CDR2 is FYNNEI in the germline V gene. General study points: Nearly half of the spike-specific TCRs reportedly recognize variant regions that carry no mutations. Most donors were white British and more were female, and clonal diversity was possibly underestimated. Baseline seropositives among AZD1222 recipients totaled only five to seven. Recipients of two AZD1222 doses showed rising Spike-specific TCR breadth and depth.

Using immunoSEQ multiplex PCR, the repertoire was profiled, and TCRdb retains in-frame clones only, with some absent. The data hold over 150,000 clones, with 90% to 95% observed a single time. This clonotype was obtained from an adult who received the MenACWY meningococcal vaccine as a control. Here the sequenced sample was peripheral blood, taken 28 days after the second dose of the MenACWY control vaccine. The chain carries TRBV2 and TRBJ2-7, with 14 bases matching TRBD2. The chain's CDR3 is CASSPPGLAGVEQYF. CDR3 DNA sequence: TGTGCCAGCAGTCCTCCGGGACTAGCGGGGGTTGAGCAGTACTTC. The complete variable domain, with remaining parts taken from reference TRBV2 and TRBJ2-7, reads EPEVTQTPSHQVTQMGQEVILRCVPISNHLYFYWYRQILGQKVEFLVSFYNNEISEKSEIFDDQFSVERPDGSNFTLKIRSTKLEDSAMYFCASSPPGLAGVEQYFGPGTRLTVT.